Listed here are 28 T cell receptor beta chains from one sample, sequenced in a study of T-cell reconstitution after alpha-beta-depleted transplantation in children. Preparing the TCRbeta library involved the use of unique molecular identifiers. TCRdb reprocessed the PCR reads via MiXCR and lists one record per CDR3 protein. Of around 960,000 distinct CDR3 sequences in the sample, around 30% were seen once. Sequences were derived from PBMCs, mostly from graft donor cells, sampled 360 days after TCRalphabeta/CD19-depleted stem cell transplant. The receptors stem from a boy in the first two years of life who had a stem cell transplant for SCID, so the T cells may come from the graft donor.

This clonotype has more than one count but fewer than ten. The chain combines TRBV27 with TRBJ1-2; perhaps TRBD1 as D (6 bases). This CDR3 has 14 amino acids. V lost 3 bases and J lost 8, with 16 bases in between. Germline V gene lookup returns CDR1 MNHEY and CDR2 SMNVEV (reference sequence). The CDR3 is CASSFRDRMSGYTF. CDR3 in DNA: TGTGCCAGCAGTTTCCGTGACAGGATGTCCGGCTACACCTTC.

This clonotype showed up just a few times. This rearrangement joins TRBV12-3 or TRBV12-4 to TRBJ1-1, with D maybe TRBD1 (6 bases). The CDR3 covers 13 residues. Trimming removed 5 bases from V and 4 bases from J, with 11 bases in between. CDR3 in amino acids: CASSVRTATEAFF. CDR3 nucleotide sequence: TGTGCCAGCAGTGTCAGGACAGCCACTGAAGCTTTCTTT.

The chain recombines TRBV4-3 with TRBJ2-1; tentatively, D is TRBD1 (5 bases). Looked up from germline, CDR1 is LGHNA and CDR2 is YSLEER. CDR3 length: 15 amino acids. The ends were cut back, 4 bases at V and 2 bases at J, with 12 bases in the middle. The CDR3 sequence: CASSPTTGTYNEQFF. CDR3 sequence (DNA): TGCGCCAGCAGCCCCACTACAGGAACCTACAATGAGCAGTTCTTC.

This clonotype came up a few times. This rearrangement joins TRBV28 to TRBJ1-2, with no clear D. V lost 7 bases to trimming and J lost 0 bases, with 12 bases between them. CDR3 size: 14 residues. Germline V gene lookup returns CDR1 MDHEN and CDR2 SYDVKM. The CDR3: CASKIGGTNYGYTF. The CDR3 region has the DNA TGTGCCAGCAAGATAGGAGGTACTAACTATGGCTACACCTTC.

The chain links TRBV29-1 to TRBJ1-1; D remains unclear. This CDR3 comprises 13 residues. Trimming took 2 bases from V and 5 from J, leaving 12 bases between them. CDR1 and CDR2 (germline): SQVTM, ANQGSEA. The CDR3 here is CSVETLGRTEAFF. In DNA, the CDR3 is TGCAGCGTTGAAACCCTGGGCAGGACTGAAGCTTTCTTT.

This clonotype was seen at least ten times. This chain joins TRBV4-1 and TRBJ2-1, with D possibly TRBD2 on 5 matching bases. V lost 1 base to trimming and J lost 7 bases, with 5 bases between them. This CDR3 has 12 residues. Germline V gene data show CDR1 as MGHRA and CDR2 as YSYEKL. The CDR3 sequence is CASSQGGNEQFF. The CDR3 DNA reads TGCGCCAGCAGCCAAGGCGGGAATGAGCAGTTCTTC.

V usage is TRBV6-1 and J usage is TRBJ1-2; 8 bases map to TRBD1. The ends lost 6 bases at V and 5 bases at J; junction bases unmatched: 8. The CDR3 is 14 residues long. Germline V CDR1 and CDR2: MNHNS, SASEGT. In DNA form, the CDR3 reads TGTGCCAGCAGCGAGGGGACAGGTCGTTATGGCTACACCTTC. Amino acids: CASSEGTGRYGYTF.

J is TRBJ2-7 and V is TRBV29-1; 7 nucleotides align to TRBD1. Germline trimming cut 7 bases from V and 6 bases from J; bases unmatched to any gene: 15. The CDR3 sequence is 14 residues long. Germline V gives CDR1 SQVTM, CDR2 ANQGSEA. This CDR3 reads CSATSPGQRVEQYF. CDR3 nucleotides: TGCAGCGCGACGTCCCCGGGACAGAGAGTCGAGCAGTACTTC.

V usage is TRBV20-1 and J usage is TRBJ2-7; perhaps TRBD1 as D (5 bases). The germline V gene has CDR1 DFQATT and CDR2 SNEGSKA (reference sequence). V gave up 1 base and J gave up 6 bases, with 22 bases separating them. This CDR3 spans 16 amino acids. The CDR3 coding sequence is TGCAGTGCTAGAGGTCCTGCGGTTGGAACTACAGGCGAGCAGTACTTC. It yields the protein CSARGPAVGTTGEQYF.

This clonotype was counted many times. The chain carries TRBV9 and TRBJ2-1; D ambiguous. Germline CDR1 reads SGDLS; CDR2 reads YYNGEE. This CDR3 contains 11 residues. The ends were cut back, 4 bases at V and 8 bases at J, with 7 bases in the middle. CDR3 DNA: TGTGCCAGCAGCCTGACGGATGAGCAGTTCTTC. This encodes CASSLTDEQFF. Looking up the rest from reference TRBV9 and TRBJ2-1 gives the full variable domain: DSGVTQTPKHLITATGQRVTLRCSPRSGDLSVYWYQQSLDQGLQFLIQYYNGEERAKGNILERFSAQQFPDLHSELNLSSLELGDSALYFCASSLTDEQFFGPGTRLTVL.

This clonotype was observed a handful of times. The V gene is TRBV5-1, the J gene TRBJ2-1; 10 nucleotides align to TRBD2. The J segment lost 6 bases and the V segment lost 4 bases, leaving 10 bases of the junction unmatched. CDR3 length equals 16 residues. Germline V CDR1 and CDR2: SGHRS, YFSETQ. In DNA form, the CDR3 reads TGCGCCAGCAGCGCAGTAGCGGGGGGTAATCCCAATGAGCAGTTCTTC. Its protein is CASSAVAGGNPNEQFF.

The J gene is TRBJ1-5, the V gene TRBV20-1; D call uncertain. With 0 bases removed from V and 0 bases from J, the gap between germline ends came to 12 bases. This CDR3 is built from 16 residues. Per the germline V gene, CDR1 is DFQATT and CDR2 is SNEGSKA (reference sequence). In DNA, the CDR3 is TGCAGTGCTAGAGATGGGCAACAACATAGCAATCAGCCCCAGCATTTT. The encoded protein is CSARDGQQHSNQPQHF.

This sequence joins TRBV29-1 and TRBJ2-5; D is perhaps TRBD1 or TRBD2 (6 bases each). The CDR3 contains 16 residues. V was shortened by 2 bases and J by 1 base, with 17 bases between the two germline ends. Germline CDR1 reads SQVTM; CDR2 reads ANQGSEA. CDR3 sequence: CSVELVGGPPQETQYF. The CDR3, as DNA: TGCAGCGTTGAATTGGTGGGGGGCCCCCCCCAAGAGACCCAGTACTTC.

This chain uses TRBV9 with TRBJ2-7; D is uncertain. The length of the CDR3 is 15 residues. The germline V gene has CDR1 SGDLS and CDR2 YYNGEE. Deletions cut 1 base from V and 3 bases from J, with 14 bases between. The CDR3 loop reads CASSVLPSPGYEQYF. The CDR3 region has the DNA TGTGCCAGCAGCGTACTTCCGTCCCCGGGCTACGAGCAGTACTTC.

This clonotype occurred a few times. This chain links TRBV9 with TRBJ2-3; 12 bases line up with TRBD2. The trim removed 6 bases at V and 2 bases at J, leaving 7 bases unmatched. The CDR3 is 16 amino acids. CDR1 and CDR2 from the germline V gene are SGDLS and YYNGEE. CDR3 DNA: TGTGCCAGCACCCGCACTAGCGGGGGGAACACAGATACGCAGTATTTT. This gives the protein CASTRTSGGNTDTQYF.

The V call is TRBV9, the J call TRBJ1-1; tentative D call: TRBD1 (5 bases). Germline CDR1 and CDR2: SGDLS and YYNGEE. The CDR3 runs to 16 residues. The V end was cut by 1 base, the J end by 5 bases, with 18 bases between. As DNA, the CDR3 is TGTGCCAGCAGCGTATCCCGGACAACTGGGCGGACTGAAGCTTTCTTT. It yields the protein CASSVSRTTGRTEAFF.

CDR3 DNA: TGTGCCAGCAGACGACTGGGACAGCACAAAAACATTCAGTACTTC. Its protein product is CASRRLGQHKNIQYF. The gene calls are TRBV27 and TRBJ2-4; 7 bases are shared with TRBD1. CDR1 MNHEY and CDR2 SMNVEV come from the germline V gene (reference sequence). The ends lost 6 bases at V and 3 bases at J; junction bases unmatched: 8. The CDR3 consists of 15 residues.

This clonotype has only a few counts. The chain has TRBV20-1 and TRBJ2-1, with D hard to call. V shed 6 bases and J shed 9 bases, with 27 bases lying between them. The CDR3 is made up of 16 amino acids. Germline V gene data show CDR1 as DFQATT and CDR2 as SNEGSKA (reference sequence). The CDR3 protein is CSAALGGSSSLSEQFF. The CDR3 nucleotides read TGCAGTGCCGCCCTTGGCGGCTCTTCCTCTTTAAGTGAGCAGTTCTTC.

For the CDR3, the DNA is TGTGCCAGCAGAGAAGCAGGGGGTAGCAATCAGCCCCAGCATTTT. Its translation: CASREAGGSNQPQHF. The chain links TRBV27 to TRBJ1-5; 7 positions agree with TRBD1. The trim removed 6 bases at V and 0 bases at J, leaving 5 bases unmatched. Germline V gene sequence: CDR1 MNHEY, CDR2 SMNVEV (reference sequence). The CDR3 has 15 amino acids.

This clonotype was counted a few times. Here the CDR3 DNA reads TGCAGTGCAATCGACAGGGCTGGGGCCAACGTCCTGACTTTC. This gives the protein CSAIDRAGANVLTF. The chain carries TRBV20-1 and TRBJ2-6; 7 bases map to TRBD1. Germline CDR1 and CDR2: DFQATT and SNEGSKA (reference sequence). The V gene end was trimmed by 6 bases and the J gene end by 2 bases; junction bases not matched to a gene: 4. CDR3 length: 14 amino acids.

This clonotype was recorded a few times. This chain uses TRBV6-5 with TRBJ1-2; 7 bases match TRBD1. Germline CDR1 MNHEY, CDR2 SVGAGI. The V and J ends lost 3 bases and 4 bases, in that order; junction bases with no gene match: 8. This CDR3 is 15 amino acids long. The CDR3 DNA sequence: TGTGCCAGCAGTTATGACAGGGAAGTTGGCTATGGCTACACCTTC. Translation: CASSYDREVGYGYTF.

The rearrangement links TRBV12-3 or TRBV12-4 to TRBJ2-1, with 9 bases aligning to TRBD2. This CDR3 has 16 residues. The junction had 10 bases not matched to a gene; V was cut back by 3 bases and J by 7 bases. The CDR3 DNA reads TGTGCCAGCAGTTTGGCGGGACTAGCCCTTCCGAATGAGCAGTTCTTC. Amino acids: CASSLAGLALPNEQFF.

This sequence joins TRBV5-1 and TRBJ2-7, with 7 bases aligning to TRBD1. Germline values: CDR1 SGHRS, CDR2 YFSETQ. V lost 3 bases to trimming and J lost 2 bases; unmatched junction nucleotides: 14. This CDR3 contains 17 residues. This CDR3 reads CASSSTPGTGTAYEQYF. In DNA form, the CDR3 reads TGCGCCAGCAGCTCGACCCCTGGAACCGGGACAGCCTACGAGCAGTACTTC.

The CDR3 coding sequence is TGTGCCACCCACAGGGCCCCTAATGAAAAACTGTTTTTT. Encoded protein: CATHRAPNEKLFF. The chain combines TRBV28 with TRBJ1-4; possibly TRBD1 for D (6 bases). Per the germline V gene, CDR1 is MDHEN and CDR2 is SYDVKM. This CDR3 comprises 13 residues. Deletions cut 10 bases from V and 3 bases from J, with 12 bases between. Supplemented by reference TRBV28 and TRBJ1-4, the full variable domain reads DVKVTQSSRYLVKRTGEKVFLECVQDMDHENMFWYRQDPGLGLRLIYFSYDVKMKEKGDIPEGYSVSREKKERFSLILESASTNQTSMYLCATHRAPNEKLFFGSGTQLSVL.

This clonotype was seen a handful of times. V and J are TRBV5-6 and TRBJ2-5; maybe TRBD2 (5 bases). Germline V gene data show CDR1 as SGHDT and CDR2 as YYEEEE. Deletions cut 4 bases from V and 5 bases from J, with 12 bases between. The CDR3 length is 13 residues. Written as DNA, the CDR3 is TGTGCCAGCAGCGAGGAAGGCGGGGAGACCCAGTACTTC. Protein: CASSEEGGETQYF.

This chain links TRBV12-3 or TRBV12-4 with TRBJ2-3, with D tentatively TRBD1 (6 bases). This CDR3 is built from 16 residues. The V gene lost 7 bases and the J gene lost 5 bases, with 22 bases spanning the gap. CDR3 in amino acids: CASITHPQGWGDTQYF. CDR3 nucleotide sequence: TGTGCCAGCATCACTCACCCACAGGGCTGGGGAGATACGCAGTATTTT.

The CDR3 DNA sequence: TGTGCCAGCAGTTTATTCTCAGGGATCGATACGCAGTATTTT. The encoded protein is CASSLFSGIDTQYF. The genes are TRBV27 and TRBJ2-3; D may be TRBD1 (5 bases). CDR1 is MNHEY, CDR2 SMNVEV, per germline (reference sequence). This CDR3 contains 14 residues. V was cut by 1 base and J by 6 bases, with 11 bases left in between.

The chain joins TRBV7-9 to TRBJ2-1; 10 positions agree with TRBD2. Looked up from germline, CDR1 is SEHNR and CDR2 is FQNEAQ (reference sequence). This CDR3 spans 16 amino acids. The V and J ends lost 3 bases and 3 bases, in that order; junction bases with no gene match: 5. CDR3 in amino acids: CASSFPSGGIYNEQFF. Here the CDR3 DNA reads TGTGCCAGCAGCTTCCCTAGCGGGGGAATCTACAATGAGCAGTTCTTC. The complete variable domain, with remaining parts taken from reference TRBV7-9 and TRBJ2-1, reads DTGVSQNPRHKITKRGQNVTFRCDPISEHNRLYWYRQTLGQGPEFLTYFQNEAQLEKSRLLSDRFSAERPKGSFSTLEIQRTEQGDSAMYLCASSFPSGGIYNEQFFGPGTRLTVL.